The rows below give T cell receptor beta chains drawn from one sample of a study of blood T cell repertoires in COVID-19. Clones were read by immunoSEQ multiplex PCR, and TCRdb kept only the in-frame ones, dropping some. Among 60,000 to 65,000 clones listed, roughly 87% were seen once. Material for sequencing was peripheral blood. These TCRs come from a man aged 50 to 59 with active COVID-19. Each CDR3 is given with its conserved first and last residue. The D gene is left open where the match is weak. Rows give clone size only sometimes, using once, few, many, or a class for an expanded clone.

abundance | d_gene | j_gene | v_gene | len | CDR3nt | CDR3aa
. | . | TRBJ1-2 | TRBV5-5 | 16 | TGTGCCAGCAGCTTGGTACAGGGCAGTACCTTCTATGGCTACACCTTC | CASSLVQGSTFYGYTF
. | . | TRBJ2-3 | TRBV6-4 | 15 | TGTGCCAGCAGTGTACTGGGGGCAGCCACAGATACGCAGTATTTT | CASSVLGAATDTQYF
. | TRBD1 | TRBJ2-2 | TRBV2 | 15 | TGTGCCTCCCTGATAGGGACAGGATACACCGGGGAGCTGTTTTTT | CASLIGTGYTGELFF
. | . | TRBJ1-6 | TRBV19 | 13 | TGTGCCATAGGCAGGTATACGAATTCACCCCTCCACTTT | CAIGRYTNSPLHF
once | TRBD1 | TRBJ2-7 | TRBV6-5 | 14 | TGTGCCAGCAAACAGACAGGGATCTCCTACGAGCAGTACTTC | CASKQTGISYEQYF
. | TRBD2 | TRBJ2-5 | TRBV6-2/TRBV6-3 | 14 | TGTGCCAGCAGCTTAGCGGGGGGCCAAGAGACCCAGTACTTC | CASSLAGGQETQYF
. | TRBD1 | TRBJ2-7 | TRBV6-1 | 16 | TGTGCCAGCAGTGAAGGACCGGGACAGGGGAACTACGAGCAGTACTTC | CASSEGPGQGNYEQYF
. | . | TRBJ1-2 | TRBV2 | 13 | TGTGCCAGCAGTGTAAATCTCAACTATGGCTACACCTTC | CASSVNLNYGYTF
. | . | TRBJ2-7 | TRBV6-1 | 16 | TGTGCCAGCAGTGAAGCTTTACAGGCCGTCTCCTACGAGCAGTACTTC | CASSEALQAVSYEQYF
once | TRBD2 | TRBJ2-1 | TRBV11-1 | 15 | TGTGCCAGCAGCTTTCAGCGGGGGCCTTGGGATGAGCAGTTCTTC | CASSFQRGPWDEQFF
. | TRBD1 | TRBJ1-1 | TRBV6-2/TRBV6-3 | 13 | TGTGCCAGCAGCGGGACAGCGAACACTGAAGCTTTCTTT | CASSGTANTEAFF
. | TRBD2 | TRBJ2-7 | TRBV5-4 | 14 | TGTGCCAGCAGCTTGCCGGGGGGGCCTGGTGAGCAGTACTTC | CASSLPGGPGEQYF
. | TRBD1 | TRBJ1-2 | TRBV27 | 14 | TGTGCCAGCAGACCCGCGGGACAGGGAAAAGGCTACACCTTC | CASRPAGQGKGYTF
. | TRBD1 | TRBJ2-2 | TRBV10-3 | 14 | TGTGCCATCAGGACAGGGGAGGTGACCGGGGAGCTGTTTTTT | CAIRTGEVTGELFF
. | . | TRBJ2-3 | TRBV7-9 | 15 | TGTGCCAGCAGCCGACCGGGACTTAGCACAGATACGCAGTATTTT | CASSRPGLSTDTQYF